The following is a TCR beta chain sequence with its context. There is no known antigen for this receptor. Nothing much larger sits one base from this clone, and base qualities are not available. The data were obtained in a study of Ad26.COV2.S vaccination and SARS-CoV-2 variants (dated by TCRdb to the early 2020s). A note on the overall study: Donors in the vaccine arm were drawn from COV1001, a phase I-IIa trial of Ad26.COV2.S in healthy adults that was multicentre, randomized, double-blind and placebo-controlled. Ad26.COV2.S was administered intramuscularly at a dose of 5x10^10 or 1x10^11 viral particles, either as one shot or as two shots given 56 days apart. The specificity and breadth of SARS-CoV-2-reactive T cell receptors after Ad26.COV2.S vaccination were assessed by TCRbeta repertoire sequencing. A total of around 32 samples were included in the TCR-sequenced set, comprising around 19 Ad26.COV2.S vaccine recipients, 5 placebo recipients and 8 SARS-CoV-2 convalescent individuals. Participants in the trial were split at random into five groups of five each, receiving low-dose or high-dose Ad26.COV2.S once or twice, or else placebo on both occasions. Blinding of investigators to trial group allocation was maintained during experiments and outcome assessment.

The sample's treatment or condition label, in plain terms: some 20 received Ad26.COV2.S at low or high dose, single or two shots; about 5 received placebo; per-sample allocation not given. For vaccine and placebo recipients, repertoires were sequenced using samples collected on day 63 after the first injection. Cohort 1b enrolled around 24 adults aged 18-55 years at a single site in Boston, USA, between 29 July and 7 August 2020. Ad26.COV2.S was a replication-incompetent adenovirus type 26 vector expressing a prefusion-stabilized SARS-CoV-2 spike protein from the original Wuhan strain. Study-wide conclusions, independent of this receptor: The study was not powered for comparison of responses between vaccine doses or regimens. It was noted by the authors that total T cell responses may have been underestimated by the TCR breadth and depth analyses. Vaccine and placebo recipients had comparable non-spike TCR breadth, which fits with the vaccine containing only spike. Spike-specific TCR breadth was higher in Ad26.COV2.S recipients than in placebo recipients (P = 0.0014). After vaccination, spike-specific CD8+ and CD4+ T cell responses were reported to show substantial breadth.

TCRbeta CDR3 regions were sequenced with the immunoSEQ Assay. After extraction, genomic DNA underwent amplification by bias-controlled multiplex PCR, followed by high-throughput sequencing. The paper's data handling went like this. Collapsing and filtering of sequences were performed to quantify the absolute abundance of each unique TCRbeta CDR3 region. T cell fraction was estimated by normalization of TCRbeta template counts to usable DNA, with usable DNA being measured through amplification of reference genes present in all nucleated cells. Repertoire TCRs were annotated as SARS-CoV-2-specific by exact matching of V gene, CDR3 amino acid sequence and J gene to a known reactive TCR set. The reference SARS-CoV-2 TCR set was obtained from MIRA and was filtered for enrichment in COVID-19-positive ImmuneCODE repertoires, whereby public or cross-reactive TCRs were removed. Based on the MIRA antigens, annotated TCRs were further analysed at the level of specific ORF or position within ORF. Breadth was defined as annotated unique rearrangements over total unique productive rearrangements; depth was the summed frequency of those rearrangements. TCR breadth was compared between groups using two-sided Wilcoxon rank-sum tests. TCRdb limited this immuneACCESS table to in-frame rearrangements with V and J called. A share of clones is missing; checked studies link under half to unresolved V genes, and the rest is unexplained. V and J calls and clone size are copied from that table; D and trimming were computed from the DNA. The sample data list roughly 400,000 clones, and about nine tenths of these were observed just once. Less than 4.5% of the sample is taken by the ten largest.

The clonotype originates from a person between 18 and 59 years old who received the Ad26.COV2.S COVID-19 vaccine or a placebo. The source was peripheral blood, collected in a trial of Ad26.COV2.S vaccine versus placebo.

The CDR3 in this case is CASSVGLAGGPRVPGELFF. The nucleotides read TGTGCCAGCAGCGTAGGCCTAGCGGGAGGGCCTCGTGTTCCCGGGGAGCTGTTTTTT. The chain joins TRBV9 to TRBJ2-2; 12 nucleotides in the junction match TRBD2. The CDR3 numbers 19 residues from cysteine through phenylalanine. The DNA shown is the 57-base CDR3, in frame from base 1. Germline trimming amounts to 0 bases on V and 6 bases on J, with 12 as the count of junction bases outside the gene matches. CDR1 and CDR2, looked up from the germline V gene, are SGDLS and YYNGEE.